Listed below are T cell receptor beta chains from one sample, sequenced in a study of blood T cell repertoires in COVID-19. Sequencing was performed with immunoSEQ multiplex PCR; in TCRdb, only in-frame clones are kept and a portion is missing. The table includes some 130,000 clones, approximately 80% detected once. Sample: peripheral blood. The receptors derive from a man between 65 and 85 years old with acute or convalescent COVID-19. Each CDR3 is given with its conserved first and last residue. D genes are given only for firm matches. Clone size appears in some rows only: once, few, many, or a class for an expanded clone.

TRBJ2-1 TRBD1 TRBV5-1 . TGCGCCAGCAGCTTGGGGACAGGGGATGATGAGCAGTTCTTC CASSLGTGDDEQFF
TRBJ2-2 TRBD2 TRBV11-3 . TGTGCCAGCAGCTCCGGTATTGGACTAGCGGACACCGGGGAGCTGTTTTTT CASSSGIGLADTGELFF
TRBJ2-3 . TRBV10-2 . TGCGCCAGCAGACTCCACACAGATACGCAGTATTTT CASRLHTDTQYF
TRBJ1-1 . TRBV11-3 . TGTGCCAGCAGCTCGGGTTCGGGGGGCCACACTGAAGCTTTCTTT CASSSGSGGHTEAFF
TRBJ1-2 . TRBV7-2 . TGTGCCAGCAACTTAGGGGGGAGGTATGGCTACACCTTC CASNLGGRYGYTF
TRBJ1-2 . TRBV18 . TGTGCCAGCTCACCACCGTCCACAGCCAACTATGGCTACACCTTC CASSPPSTANYGYTF
TRBJ2-2 . TRBV7-9 few TGTGCCAGCAGCCGAATAGGGGGAGACACCGGGGAGCTGTTTTTT CASSRIGGDTGELFF
TRBJ1-1 . TRBV18 . TGTGCCAGCTCACCACTTGGGGGCTCTACTGAAGCTTTCTTT CASSPLGGSTEAFF
TRBJ1-4 . TRBV30 . TGTGCCTGGAGCTCGGGCGGGGCCCGGTTTTTT CAWSSGGARFF
TRBJ2-7 . TRBV5-1 . TGCGCCAGCAGCTTTCAGGAGGTTGACGAGCAGTACTTC CASSFQEVDEQYF
TRBJ1-6 TRBD1 TRBV3-1/TRBV3-2 . TGTGCCAGCAGCCAAGGAACAGGGGTGAATTCACCCCTCCACTTT CASSQGTGVNSPLHF
TRBJ2-7 TRBD2 TRBV5-1 . TGCGCCAGCAGTTGGAGCGGGGGAGGAGAGCAGTACTTC CASSWSGGGEQYF
TRBJ1-5 . TRBV19 . TGTGCCAGTAGTCTTAAACAGGGCGGTCAGCCCCAGCATTTT CASSLKQGGQPQHF
TRBJ2-7 TRBD1 TRBV9 . TGTGCCAGCAGCGCAAGACAGGGACCTCAGTACTTC CASSARQGPQYF
TRBJ1-2 . TRBV11-2 . TGTGCCAGCAGCCCAGGGGCAGGCGGCTACACCTTC CASSPGAGGYTF
TRBJ1-5 . TRBV6-5 . TGTGCCACTCGCTCTGTAGGGAGCTTCAATCAGCCCCAGCATTTT CATRSVGSFNQPQHF
TRBJ2-7 . TRBV12-3/TRBV12-4 . TGTGCCAGCAGGCGGGACGGATCCTACGAGCAGTACTTC CASRRDGSYEQYF
TRBJ2-6 TRBD1 TRBV14 few TGTGCCAGCAGCCATAGACAGGGACGCTCTGGGGCCAACGTCCTGACTTTC CASSHRQGRSGANVLTF